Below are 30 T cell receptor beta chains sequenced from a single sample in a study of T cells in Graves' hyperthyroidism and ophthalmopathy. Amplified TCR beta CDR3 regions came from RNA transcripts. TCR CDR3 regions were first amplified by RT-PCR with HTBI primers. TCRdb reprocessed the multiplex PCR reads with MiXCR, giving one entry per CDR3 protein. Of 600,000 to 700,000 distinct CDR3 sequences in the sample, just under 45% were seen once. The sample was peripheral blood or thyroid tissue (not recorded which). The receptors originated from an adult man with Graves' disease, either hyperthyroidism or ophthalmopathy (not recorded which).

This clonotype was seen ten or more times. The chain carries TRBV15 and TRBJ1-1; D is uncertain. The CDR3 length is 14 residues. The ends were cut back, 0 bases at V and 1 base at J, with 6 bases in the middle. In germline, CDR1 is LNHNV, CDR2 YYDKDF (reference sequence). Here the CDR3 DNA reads TGTGCCACCAGCAGAGATAAGGGGAACACTGAAGCTTTCTTT. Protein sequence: CATSRDKGNTEAFF.

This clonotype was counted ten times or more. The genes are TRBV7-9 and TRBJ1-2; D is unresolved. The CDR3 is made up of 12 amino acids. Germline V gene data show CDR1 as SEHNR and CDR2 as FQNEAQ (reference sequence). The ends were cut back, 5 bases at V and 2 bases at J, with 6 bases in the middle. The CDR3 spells CASSMDNYGYTF. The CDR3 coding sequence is TGTGCCAGCAGCATGGACAACTATGGCTACACCTTC.

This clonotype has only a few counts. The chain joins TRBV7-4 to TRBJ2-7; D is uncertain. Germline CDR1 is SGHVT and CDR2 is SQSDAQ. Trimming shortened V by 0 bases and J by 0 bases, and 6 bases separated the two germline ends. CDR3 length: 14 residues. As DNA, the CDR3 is TGTGCCAGCAGCTTAGCAACTCTCTCCTACGAGCAGTACTTC. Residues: CASSLATLSYEQYF.

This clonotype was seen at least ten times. CDR3 DNA sequence: TGTGCCAGCAGCTTAGGAACTGGGGAAGAGGAAAAACTGTTTTTT. Its translation: CASSLGTGEEEKLFF. The V gene is TRBV7-9, the J gene TRBJ1-4; no reliable D call. The CDR3 extends over 15 amino acids. CDR1 and CDR2 from the germline V gene are SEHNR and FQNEAQ (reference sequence). Trimming cost V 1 base and J 8 bases, with 14 bases left between them.

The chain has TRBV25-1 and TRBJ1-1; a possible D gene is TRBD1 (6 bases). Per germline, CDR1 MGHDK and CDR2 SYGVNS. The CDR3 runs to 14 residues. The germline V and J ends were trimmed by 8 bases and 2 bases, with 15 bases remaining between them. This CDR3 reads CASQEGGGNTEAFF. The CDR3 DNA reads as TGTGCCAGCCAAGAAGGGGGGGGTAACACTGAAGCTTTCTTT.

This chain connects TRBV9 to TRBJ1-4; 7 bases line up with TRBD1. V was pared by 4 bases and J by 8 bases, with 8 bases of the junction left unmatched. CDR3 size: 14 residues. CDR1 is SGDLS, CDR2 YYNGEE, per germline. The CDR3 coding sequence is TGTGCCAGCAGCAGGAGCGGGACAGCCGAAAAACTGTTTTTT. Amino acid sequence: CASSRSGTAEKLFF.

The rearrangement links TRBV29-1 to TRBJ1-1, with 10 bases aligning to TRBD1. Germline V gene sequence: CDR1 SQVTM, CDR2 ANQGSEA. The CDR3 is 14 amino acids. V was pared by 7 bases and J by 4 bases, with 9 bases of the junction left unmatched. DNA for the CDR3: TGCAGCGCGAGGGACAGGGGTTTAAGCACTGAAGCTTTCTTT. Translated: CSARDRGLSTEAFF.

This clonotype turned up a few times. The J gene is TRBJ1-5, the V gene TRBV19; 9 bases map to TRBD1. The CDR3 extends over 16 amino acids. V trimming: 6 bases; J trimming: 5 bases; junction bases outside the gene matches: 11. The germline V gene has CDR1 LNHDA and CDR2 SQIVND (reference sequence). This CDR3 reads CASSPLTGGPHQPQHF. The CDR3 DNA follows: TGTGCCAGTAGCCCCTTAACAGGGGGCCCTCATCAGCCCCAGCATTTT. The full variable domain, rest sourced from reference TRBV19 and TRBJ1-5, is DGGITQSPKYLFRKEGQNVTLSCEQNLNHDAMYWYRQDPGQGLRLIYYSQIVNDFQKGDIAEGYSVSREKKESFPLTVTSAQKNPTAFYLCASSPLTGGPHQPQHFGDGTRLSIL.

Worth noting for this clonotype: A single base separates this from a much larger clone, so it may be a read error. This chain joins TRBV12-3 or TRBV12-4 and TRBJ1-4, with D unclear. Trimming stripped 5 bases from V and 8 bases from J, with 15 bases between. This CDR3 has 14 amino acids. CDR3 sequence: CASSVGEMEEKLFF. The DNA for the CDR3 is TGTGCCAGCAGTGTAGGCGAGATGGAAGAAAAACTGTTTTTT.

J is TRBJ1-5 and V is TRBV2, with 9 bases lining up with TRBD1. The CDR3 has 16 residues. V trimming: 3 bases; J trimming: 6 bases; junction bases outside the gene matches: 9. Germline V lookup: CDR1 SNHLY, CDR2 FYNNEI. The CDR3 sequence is CASSETGGTSGQPQHF. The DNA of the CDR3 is TGTGCCAGCAGTGAGACAGGGGGGACCAGCGGTCAGCCCCAGCATTTT.

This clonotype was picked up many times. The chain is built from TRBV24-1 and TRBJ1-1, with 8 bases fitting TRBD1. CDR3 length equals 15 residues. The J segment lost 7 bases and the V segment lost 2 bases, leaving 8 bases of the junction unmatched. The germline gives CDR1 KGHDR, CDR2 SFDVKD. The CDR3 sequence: CATSDSRTGLGEAFF. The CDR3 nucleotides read TGTGCCACCAGTGATTCACGGACAGGGCTAGGTGAAGCTTTCTTT.

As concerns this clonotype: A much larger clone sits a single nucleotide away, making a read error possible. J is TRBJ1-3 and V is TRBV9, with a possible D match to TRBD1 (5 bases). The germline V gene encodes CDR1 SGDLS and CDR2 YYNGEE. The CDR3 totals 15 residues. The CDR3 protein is CAGSSDSSSGNTIYF. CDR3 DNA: TGTGCCGGCAGCTCAGACAGCAGCTCTGGAAACACCATATATTTT.

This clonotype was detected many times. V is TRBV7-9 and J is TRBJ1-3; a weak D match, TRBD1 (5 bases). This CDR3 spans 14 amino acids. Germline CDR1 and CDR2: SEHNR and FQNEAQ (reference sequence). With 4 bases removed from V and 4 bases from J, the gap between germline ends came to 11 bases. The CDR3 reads CASSSGVSGNTIYF. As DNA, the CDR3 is TGTGCCAGCAGCTCGGGGGTTTCGGGAAACACCATATATTTT. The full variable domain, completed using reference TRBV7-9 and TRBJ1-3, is DTGVSQNPRHKITKRGQNVTFRCDPISEHNRLYWYRQTLGQGPEFLTYFQNEAQLEKSRLLSDRFSAERPKGSFSTLEIQRTEQGDSAMYLCASSSGVSGNTIYFGEGSWLTVV.

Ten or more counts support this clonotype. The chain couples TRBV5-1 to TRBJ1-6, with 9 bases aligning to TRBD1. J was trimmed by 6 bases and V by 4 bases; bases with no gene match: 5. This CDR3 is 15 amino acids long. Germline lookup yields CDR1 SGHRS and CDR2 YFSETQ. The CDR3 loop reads CASSGGTGTNSPLHF. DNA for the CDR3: TGCGCCAGCAGCGGTGGGACAGGGACTAATTCACCCCTCCACTTT.

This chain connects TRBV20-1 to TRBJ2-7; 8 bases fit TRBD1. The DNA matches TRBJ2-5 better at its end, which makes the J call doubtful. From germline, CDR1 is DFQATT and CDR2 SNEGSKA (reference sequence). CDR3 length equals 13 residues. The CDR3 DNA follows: TGCAGTGCATGGACAGGGAGCTCCGAGACCCAGTACTTC. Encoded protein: CSAWTGSSETQYF.

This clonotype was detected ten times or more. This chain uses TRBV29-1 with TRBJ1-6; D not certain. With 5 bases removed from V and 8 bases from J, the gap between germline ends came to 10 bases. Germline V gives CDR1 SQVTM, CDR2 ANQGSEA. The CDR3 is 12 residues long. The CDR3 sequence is CSVPGVDSPLHF. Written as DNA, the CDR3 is TGCAGCGTTCCGGGAGTCGATTCACCCCTCCACTTT.

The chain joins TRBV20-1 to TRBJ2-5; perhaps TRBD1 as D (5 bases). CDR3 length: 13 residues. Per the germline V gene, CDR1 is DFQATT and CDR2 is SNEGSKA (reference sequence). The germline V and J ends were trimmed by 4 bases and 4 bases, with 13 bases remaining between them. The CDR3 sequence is CSAKSQGRETQYF. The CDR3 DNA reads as TGCAGTGCTAAGTCCCAGGGAAGAGAGACCCAGTACTTC.

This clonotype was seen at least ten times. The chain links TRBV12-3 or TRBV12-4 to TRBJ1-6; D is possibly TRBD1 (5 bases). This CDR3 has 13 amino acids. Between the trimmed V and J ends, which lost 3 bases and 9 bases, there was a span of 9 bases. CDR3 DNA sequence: TGTGCCAGCAGTTTGGGGGATCGTTCACCCCTCCACTTT. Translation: CASSLGDRSPLHF.

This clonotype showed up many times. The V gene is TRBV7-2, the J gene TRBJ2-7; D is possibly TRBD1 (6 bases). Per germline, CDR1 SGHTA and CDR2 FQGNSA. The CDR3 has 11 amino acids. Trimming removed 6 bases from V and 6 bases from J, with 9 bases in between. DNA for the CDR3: TGTGCCAGCAGTACAGGGCCCGAGCAGTACTTC. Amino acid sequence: CASSTGPEQYF.

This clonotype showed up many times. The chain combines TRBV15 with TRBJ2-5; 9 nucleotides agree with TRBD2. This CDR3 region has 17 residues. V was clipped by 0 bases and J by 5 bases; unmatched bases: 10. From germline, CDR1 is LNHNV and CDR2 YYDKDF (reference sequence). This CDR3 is CATSREGGGRATETQYF. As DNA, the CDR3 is TGTGCCACCAGCAGAGAAGGGGGCGGGAGGGCCACCGAGACCCAGTACTTC.

CDR3 sequence reads: CAISEEQGANQPQYF. CDR3 sequence (DNA): TGTGCCATCAGTGAGGAACAGGGGGCGAATCAGCCCCAGTACTTC. The chain has TRBV10-3 and TRBJ2-5; TRBD1 matches at 9 bases. Germline loops: CDR1 ENHRY, CDR2 SYGVKD. The CDR3 is made up of 15 amino acids. The junction had 10 bases not matched to a gene; V was cut back by 2 bases and J by 9 bases.

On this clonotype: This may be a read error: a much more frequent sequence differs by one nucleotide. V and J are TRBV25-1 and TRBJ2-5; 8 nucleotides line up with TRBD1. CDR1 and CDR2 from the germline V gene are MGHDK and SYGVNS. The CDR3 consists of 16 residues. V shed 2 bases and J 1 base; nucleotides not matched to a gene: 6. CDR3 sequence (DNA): TGTGCCAGCAGTGAAGCCCGACAGGGGTTCCAAGAGACCCAGTACTTC. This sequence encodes CASSEARQGFQETQYF.

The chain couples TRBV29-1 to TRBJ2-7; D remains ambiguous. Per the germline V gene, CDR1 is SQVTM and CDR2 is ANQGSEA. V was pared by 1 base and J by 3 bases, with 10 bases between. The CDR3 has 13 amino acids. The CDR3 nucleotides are TGCAGCGTTGAAGGCGACGGAGACTACGAGCAGTACTTC. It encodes CSVEGDGDYEQYF.

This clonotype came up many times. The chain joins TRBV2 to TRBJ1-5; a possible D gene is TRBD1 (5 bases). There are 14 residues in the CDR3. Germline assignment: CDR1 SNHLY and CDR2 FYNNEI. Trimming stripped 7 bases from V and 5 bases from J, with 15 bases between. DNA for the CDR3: TGTGCCAGCAAGGGGACTGTCATTTATCAGCCCCAGCATTTT. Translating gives CASKGTVIYQPQHF. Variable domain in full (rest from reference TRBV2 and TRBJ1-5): EPEVTQTPSHQVTQMGQEVILRCVPISNHLYFYWYRQILGQKVEFLVSFYNNEISEKSEIFDDQFSVERPDGSNFTLKIRSTKLEDSAMYFCASKGTVIYQPQHFGDGTRLSIL.

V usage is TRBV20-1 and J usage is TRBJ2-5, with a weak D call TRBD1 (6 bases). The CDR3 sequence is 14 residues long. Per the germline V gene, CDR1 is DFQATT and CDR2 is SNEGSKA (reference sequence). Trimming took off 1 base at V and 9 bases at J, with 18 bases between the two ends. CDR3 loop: CSARVRGLNQPQYF. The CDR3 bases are TGCAGTGCTAGAGTCAGGGGCTTGAATCAGCCCCAGTACTTC.

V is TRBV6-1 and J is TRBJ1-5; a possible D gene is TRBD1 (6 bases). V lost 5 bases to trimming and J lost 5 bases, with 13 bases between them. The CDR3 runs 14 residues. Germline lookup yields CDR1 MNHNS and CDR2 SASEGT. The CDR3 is CASSRTGLDQPQHF. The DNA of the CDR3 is TGTGCCAGCAGTAGAACAGGGTTGGATCAGCCCCAGCATTTT.

The CDR3 region is CASSLADNEAFF. The CDR3 DNA sequence: TGTGCCAGCAGCTTGGCTGACAATGAAGCTTTCTTT. V and J are TRBV5-4 and TRBJ1-1; D remains unclear. Per germline, CDR1 SGHNT and CDR2 YYREEE (reference sequence). This CDR3 contains 12 residues. The V and J ends lost 0 bases and 7 bases respectively, with 7 bases between them. The complete variable domain, with remaining parts taken from reference TRBV5-4 and TRBJ1-1, reads ETGVTQSPTHLIKTRGQQVTLRCSSQSGHNTVSWYQQALGQGPQFIFQYYREEENGRGNFPPRFSGLQFPNYSSELNVNALELDDSALYLCASSLADNEAFFGQGTRLTVV.

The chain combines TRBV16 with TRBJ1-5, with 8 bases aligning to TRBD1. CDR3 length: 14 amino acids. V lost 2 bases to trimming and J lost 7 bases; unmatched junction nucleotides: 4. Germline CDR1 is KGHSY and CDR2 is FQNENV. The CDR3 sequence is CASSQGQGEQPQHF. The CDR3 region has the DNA TGTGCCAGCAGCCAAGGACAGGGCGAGCAGCCCCAGCATTTT.

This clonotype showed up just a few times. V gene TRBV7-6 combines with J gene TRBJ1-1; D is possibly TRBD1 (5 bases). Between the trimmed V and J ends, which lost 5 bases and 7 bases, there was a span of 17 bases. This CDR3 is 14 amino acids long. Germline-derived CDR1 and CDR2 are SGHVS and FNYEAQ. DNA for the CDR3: TGTGCCAGCAGCCCACCCACCCGGGGGGGTGAAGCTTTCTTT. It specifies CASSPPTRGGEAFF.

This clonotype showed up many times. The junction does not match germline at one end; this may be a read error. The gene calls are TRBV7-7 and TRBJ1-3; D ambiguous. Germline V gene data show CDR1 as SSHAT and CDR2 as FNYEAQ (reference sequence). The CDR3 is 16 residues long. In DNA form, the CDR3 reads TGTGCTAGCAGCTTAATCGATACAACCTCTGGAAACACCATATATTTT. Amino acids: CASSLIDTTSGNTIYF. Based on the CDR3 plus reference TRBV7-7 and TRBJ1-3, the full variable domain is GAGVSQSPRYKVTKRGQDVTLRCDPISSHATLYWYQQALGQGPEFLTYFNYEAQPDKSGLPSDRFSAERPEGSISTLTIQRTEQRDSAMYRCASSLIDTTSGNTIYFGEGSWLTVV.